The 22 T cell receptor beta chains below all came from one sample that was sequenced in a study of CD4+ T cells in melanoma. Clones were sequenced by immunoSEQ multiplex PCR, and TCRdb holds only the in-frame ones, with some missing. Among about 10,000 clones, about 60% were seen once, and the ten largest hold more than 10%. The sequencing sample was made of cells from a culture (not recorded whether cultured in vitro). The receptor set was obtained from a human donor with melanoma.

J is TRBJ1-1 and V is TRBV6-6, with no clear D. The V gene's germline CDR1 is MNHNY and CDR2 SVGAGI (reference sequence). V lost 5 bases, J lost 4 bases, and 5 bases lay in between. CDR3 length equals 11 residues. DNA of the CDR3: TGTGCCAGCAGTCCCTTCACTGAAGCTTTCTTT. It translates to CASSPFTEAFF.

The genes are TRBV2 and TRBJ2-1, with TRBD2 identical over 14 bases. J lost 0 bases, V lost 9 bases, and 10 bases had no gene match. CDR3 length: 18 amino acids. Germline CDR1 is SNHLY and CDR2 is FYNNEI. The CDR3 sequence: CARIAGTSGGSSYNEQFF. The CDR3 DNA follows: TGTGCCAGGATTGCCGGGACTAGCGGGGGAAGCTCCTACAATGAGCAGTTCTTC.

This clone showed up just a few times. The chain has TRBV30 and TRBJ2-3; TRBD2 aligns across 10 bases. The germline gives CDR1 GTSNPN, CDR2 SVGIG (reference sequence). There are 15 residues in the CDR3. V trimming: 5 bases; J trimming: 1 base; junction bases outside the gene matches: 6. CDR3 coding DNA: TGTGCCTGGGACCACGGGACTAGCGGCACAGATACGCAGTATTTT. This encodes CAWDHGTSGTDTQYF.

This chain uses TRBV5-1 with TRBJ2-3, with D perhaps TRBD1 or TRBD2 (6 bases each). V dropped 0 bases and J dropped 4 bases, with 9 bases sitting between them. CDR1 SGHRS and CDR2 YFSETQ come from the germline V gene. The length of the CDR3 is 14 residues. The CDR3 is CASSLEGGPDTQYF. The CDR3 bases are TGCGCCAGCAGCTTGGAGGGGGGACCAGATACGCAGTATTTT.

The chain employs TRBV18 and TRBJ2-7; D remains unclear. The CDR3 is 13 residues long. Germline values: CDR1 KGHSH, CDR2 LQKENI. V was shortened by 3 bases and J by 3 bases, with 9 bases between the two germline ends. As DNA, the CDR3 is TGTGCCAGCTCACCTCCATCTCTCTACGAGCAGTACTTC. It encodes CASSPPSLYEQYF.

The sample holds one count of this clone. The chain joins TRBV27 to TRBJ1-4, with D uncertain. The ends were cut back, 9 bases at V and 5 bases at J, with 10 bases in the middle. Germline values: CDR1 MNHEY, CDR2 SMNVEV (reference sequence). The CDR3 sequence is 12 residues long. The CDR3 is CARRRYNEKLFF. The CDR3 DNA is TGTGCCAGAAGACGGTACAATGAAAAACTGTTTTTT. The full variable domain, completed using reference TRBV27 and TRBJ1-4, is EAQVTQNPRYLITVTGKKLTVTCSQNMNHEYMSWYRQDPGLGLRQIYYSMNVEVTDKGDVPEGYKVSRKEKRNFPLILESPSPNQTSLYFCARRRYNEKLFFGSGTQLSVL.

The rearrangement joins TRBV10-3 to TRBJ1-1; possible D gene TRBD1, 5 bases. Germline V CDR1 and CDR2: ENHRY, SYGVKD. Trimming stripped 0 bases from V and 6 bases from J, with 11 bases between. The CDR3 extends over 14 amino acids. The CDR3 here is CAISESAGYAEAFF. The CDR3 DNA sequence: TGTGCCATCAGTGAGTCAGCAGGGTACGCTGAAGCTTTCTTT.

The V gene is TRBV10-1, the J gene TRBJ2-6; tentatively, D is TRBD1 or TRBD2 (5 bases each). The CDR3 loop spans 15 amino acids. In germline, CDR1 is WNHNN, CDR2 SYGVQD (reference sequence). Trimming pared 3 bases from V and 4 bases from J, leaving 10 bases between. CDR3 sequence reads: CASSDGGTGANVLTF. CDR3 in DNA: TGCGCCAGCAGTGATGGGGGAACCGGGGCCAACGTCCTGACTTTC.

The chain couples TRBV4-1 to TRBJ1-2; no definite D call. CDR3 length: 16 residues. V was pared by 1 base and J by 2 bases, with 14 bases between. Germline CDR1 MGHRA, CDR2 YSYEKL. The CDR3 DNA reads TGCGCCAGCAGCCAAGGGCCGCAGAGGCTGAACTATGGCTACACCTTC. Its translation is CASSQGPQRLNYGYTF.

The rearrangement joins TRBV7-9 to TRBJ2-1; D not resolved. The CDR3 is made up of 12 amino acids. V was cut by 6 bases and J by 5 bases, with 8 bases left in between. CDR1 is SEHNR and CDR2 is FQNEAQ in the germline V gene (reference sequence). The CDR3 loop is CASSFADNEQFF. Written as DNA, the CDR3 is TGTGCCAGCAGTTTCGCTGACAATGAGCAGTTCTTC.

The rearrangement links TRBV7-8 to TRBJ2-1, with no clear D. This CDR3 comprises 14 residues. V lost 1 base, J lost 12 bases, and 16 bases lay in between. Germline V gene data show CDR1 as SGHVS and CDR2 as FQNEAQ. In DNA form, the CDR3 reads TGTGCCAGCAGCTTAGGGGATTACGCCCCCCGGCAGTTCTTC. Amino acids: CASSLGDYAPRQFF.

This CDR3 is CASSSRGAYNEQFF. CDR3 bases: TGTGCCAGCAGTAGCCGGGGGGCCTACAATGAGCAGTTCTTC. This chain links TRBV6-5 with TRBJ2-1, with 7 bases fitting TRBD2. V shed 5 bases and J 2 bases; nucleotides not matched to a gene: 3. The CDR3 contains 14 residues. The germline V gene encodes CDR1 MNHEY and CDR2 SVGAGI.

The chain couples TRBV18 to TRBJ1-1; D remains unclear. This CDR3 has 13 amino acids. Germline CDR1 KGHSH, CDR2 LQKENI. Deletions cut 6 bases from V and 0 bases from J, with 8 bases between. The chain's CDR3 is CASSQDLNTEAFF. CDR3 DNA: TGTGCCAGCTCTCAAGACTTGAACACTGAAGCTTTCTTT.

The rearrangement joins TRBV6-5 to TRBJ1-6; D possibly corresponds to TRBD1 (5 bases). CDR1 and CDR2 from the germline V gene are MNHEY and SVGAGI. This CDR3 is built from 13 residues. With 5 bases removed from V and 7 bases from J, the gap between germline ends came to 9 bases. The CDR3 DNA reads as TGTGCCAGCAGTGAAGAGGGGAATTCACCCCTCCACTTT. The encoded protein is CASSEEGNSPLHF.

This chain joins TRBV19 and TRBJ1-1, with a possible D match to TRBD1 (5 bases). In germline, CDR1 is LNHDA, CDR2 SQIVND (reference sequence). The CDR3 has 18 residues. V shed 3 bases and J shed 5 bases, with 25 bases lying between them. The CDR3 DNA sequence: TGTGCCAGTAGTATCATGTCTGGCAGGGCGTCTTCGCGGACTGAAGCTTTCTTT. Translated: CASSIMSGRASSRTEAFF.

V usage is TRBV6-6 and J usage is TRBJ2-2; no firm D call. The CDR3 has 13 amino acids. Trimming took off 9 bases at V and 3 bases at J, with 11 bases between the two ends. Germline V CDR1 and CDR2: MNHNY, SVGAGI (reference sequence). The CDR3 region has the DNA TGTGCCAGTTCAACTCCGGACACCGGGGAGCTGTTTTTT. Its protein product is CASSTPDTGELFF.

This clone was picked up a small number of times. This chain connects TRBV7-6 to TRBJ1-3, with TRBD1 matching 7 bases. The trim removed 4 bases at V and 0 bases at J, leaving 6 bases unmatched. Germline CDR1 and CDR2: SGHVS and FNYEAQ. CDR3 length equals 16 residues. The CDR3 nucleotides are TGTGCCAGCAGCTCCGAGTCAGGGGGCTCTGGAAACACCATATATTTT. It yields the protein CASSSESGGSGNTIYF.

J is TRBJ1-4 and V is TRBV15; no reliable D call. This CDR3 region has 16 residues. Germline V gene data show CDR1 as LNHNV and CDR2 as YYDKDF (reference sequence). V lost 3 bases and J lost 0, with 11 bases in between. CDR3 coding DNA: TGTGCCACCAGCAGGCCGGGCGCCACAACTAATGAAAAACTGTTTTTT. Its translation is CATSRPGATTNEKLFF. The whole variable domain, filled in from reference TRBV15 and TRBJ1-4, reads DAMVIQNPRYQVTQFGKPVTLSCSQTLNHNVMYWYQQKSSQAPKLLFHYYDKDFNNEADTPDNFQSRRPNTSFCFLDIRSPGLGDTAMYLCATSRPGATTNEKLFFGSGTQLSVL.

The J gene is TRBJ2-1, the V gene TRBV2; the D is unclear. Germline lookup yields CDR1 SNHLY and CDR2 FYNNEI. The CDR3 runs to 14 residues. Trimming removed 3 bases at V and 4 bases at J, with 10 bases between. The CDR3 bases are TGTGCCAGCAGTGAGATACGCTGGTACAATGAGCAGTTCTTC. Translating gives CASSEIRWYNEQFF.

The V gene is TRBV5-1, the J gene TRBJ2-2; D may be TRBD1 (5 bases). The germline V and J ends were trimmed by 0 bases and 3 bases, with 12 bases remaining between them. This CDR3 spans 16 amino acids. CDR1 and CDR2 from the germline V gene are SGHRS and YFSETQ. The chain's CDR3 is CASSLDPSGYTGELFF. CDR3 nucleotide sequence: TGCGCCAGCAGCTTGGACCCATCAGGGTACACCGGGGAGCTGTTTTTT.

V usage is TRBV27 and J usage is TRBJ2-3; D is unclear. This CDR3 is built from 15 residues. V lost 7 bases and J lost 2, with 16 bases in between. Germline-derived CDR1 and CDR2 are MNHEY and SMNVEV (reference sequence). CDR3 loop: CASIPRPETTDTQYF. In DNA form, the CDR3 reads TGTGCCAGCATCCCCCGGCCGGAGACCACAGATACGCAGTATTTT.

The chain joins TRBV25-1 to TRBJ1-6; D perhaps matches TRBD1 (5 bases). This CDR3 spans 15 amino acids. Germline V lookup: CDR1 MGHDK, CDR2 SYGVNS. V lost 5 bases, J lost 4 bases, and 12 bases lay in between. DNA of the CDR3: TGTGCCAGCAGTCCTCCCCGACAGTATAATTCACCCCTCCACTTT. Translating it yields CASSPPRQYNSPLHF.